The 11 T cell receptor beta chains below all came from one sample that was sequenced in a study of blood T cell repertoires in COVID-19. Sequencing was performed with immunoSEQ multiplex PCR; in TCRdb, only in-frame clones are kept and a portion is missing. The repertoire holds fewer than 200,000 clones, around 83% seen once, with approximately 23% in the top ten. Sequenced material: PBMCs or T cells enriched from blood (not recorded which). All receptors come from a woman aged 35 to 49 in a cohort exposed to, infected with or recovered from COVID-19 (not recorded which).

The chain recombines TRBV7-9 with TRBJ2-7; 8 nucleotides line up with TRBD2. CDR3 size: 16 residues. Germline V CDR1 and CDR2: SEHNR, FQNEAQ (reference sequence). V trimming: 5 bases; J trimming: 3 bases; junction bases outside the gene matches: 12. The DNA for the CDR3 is TGTGCCAGCAGCCCCCCGGGAACTAGCGGCAACTACGAGCAGTACTTC. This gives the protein CASSPPGTSGNYEQYF. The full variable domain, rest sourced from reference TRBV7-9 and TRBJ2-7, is DTGVSQNPRHKITKRGQNVTFRCDPISEHNRLYWYRQTLGQGPEFLTYFQNEAQLEKSRLLSDRFSAERPKGSFSTLEIQRTEQGDSAMYLCASSPPGTSGNYEQYFGPGTRLTVT.

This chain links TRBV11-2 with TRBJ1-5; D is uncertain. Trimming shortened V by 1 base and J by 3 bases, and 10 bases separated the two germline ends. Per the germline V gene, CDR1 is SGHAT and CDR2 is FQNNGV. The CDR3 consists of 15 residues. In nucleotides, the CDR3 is TGTGCCAGCAGCTTAGGCGCAGGAACCAATCAGCCCCAGCATTTT. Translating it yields CASSLGAGTNQPQHF.

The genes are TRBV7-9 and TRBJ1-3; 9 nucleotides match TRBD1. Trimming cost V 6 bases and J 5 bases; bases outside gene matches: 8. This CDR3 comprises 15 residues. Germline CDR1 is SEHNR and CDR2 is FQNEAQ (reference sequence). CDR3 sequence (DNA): TGTGCCAGCAGGCGAACAGGGGGCGCTAGAAACACCATATATTTT. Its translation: CASRRTGGARNTIYF.

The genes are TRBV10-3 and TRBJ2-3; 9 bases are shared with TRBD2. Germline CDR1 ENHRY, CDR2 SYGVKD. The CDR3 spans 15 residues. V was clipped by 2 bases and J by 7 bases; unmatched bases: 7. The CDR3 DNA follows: TGTGCCATCAGTGAGCCGCCTCCTAGCGGGAATACGCAGTATTTT. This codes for CAISEPPPSGNTQYF.

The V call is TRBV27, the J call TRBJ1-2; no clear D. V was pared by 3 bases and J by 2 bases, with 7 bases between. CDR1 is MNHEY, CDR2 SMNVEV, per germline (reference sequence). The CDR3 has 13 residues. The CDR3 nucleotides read TGTGCCAGCAGTTTTTCGGGAAACTATGGCTACACCTTC. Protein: CASSFSGNYGYTF.

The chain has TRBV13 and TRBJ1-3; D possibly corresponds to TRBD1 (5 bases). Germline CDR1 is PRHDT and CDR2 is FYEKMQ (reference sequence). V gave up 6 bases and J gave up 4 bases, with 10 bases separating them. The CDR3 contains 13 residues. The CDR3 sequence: CASSRTKGNTIYF. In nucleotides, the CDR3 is TGTGCCAGCAGTAGGACAAAGGGAAACACCATATATTTT.

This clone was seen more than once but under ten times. The CDR3 protein is CASSYSVWGREQYF. The CDR3 DNA follows: TGTGCCAGCAGTTACTCGGTCTGGGGGCGGGAGCAGTACTTC. The V gene is TRBV6-2 or TRBV6-3, the J gene TRBJ2-7; maybe TRBD1 (6 bases). CDR3 length: 14 residues. CDR1 is MNHEY, CDR2 SVGEGT, per germline. V gave up 0 bases and J gave up 7 bases, with 13 bases separating them.

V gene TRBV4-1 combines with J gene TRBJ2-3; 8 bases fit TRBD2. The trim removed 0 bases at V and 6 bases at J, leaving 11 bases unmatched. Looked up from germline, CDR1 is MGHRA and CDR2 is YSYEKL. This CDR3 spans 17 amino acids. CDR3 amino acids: CASSQDPPAGVLDTQYF. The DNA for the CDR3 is TGCGCCAGCAGCCAAGACCCCCCAGCGGGAGTGCTCGATACGCAGTATTTT.

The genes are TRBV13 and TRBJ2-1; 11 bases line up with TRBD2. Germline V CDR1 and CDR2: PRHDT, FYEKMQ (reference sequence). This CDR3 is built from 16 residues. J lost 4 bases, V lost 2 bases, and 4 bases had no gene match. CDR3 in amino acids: CASSLRLAGLYNEQFF. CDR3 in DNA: TGTGCCAGCAGCTTAAGACTAGCGGGGCTGTACAATGAGCAGTTCTTC.

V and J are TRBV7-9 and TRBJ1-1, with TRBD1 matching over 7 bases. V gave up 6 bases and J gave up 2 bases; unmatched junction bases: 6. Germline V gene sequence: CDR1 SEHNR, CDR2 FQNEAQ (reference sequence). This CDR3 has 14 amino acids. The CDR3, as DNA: TGTGCCAGCAGAAAATGGGACAGAAACACTGAAGCTTTCTTT. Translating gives CASRKWDRNTEAFF. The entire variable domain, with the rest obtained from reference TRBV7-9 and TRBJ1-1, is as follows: DTGVSQNPRHKITKRGQNVTFRCDPISEHNRLYWYRQTLGQGPEFLTYFQNEAQLEKSRLLSDRFSAERPKGSFSTLEIQRTEQGDSAMYLCASRKWDRNTEAFFGQGTRLTVV.

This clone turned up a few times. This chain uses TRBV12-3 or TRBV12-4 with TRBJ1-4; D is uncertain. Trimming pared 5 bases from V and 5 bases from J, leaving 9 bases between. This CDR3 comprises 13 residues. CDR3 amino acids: CASSPFRNEKLFF. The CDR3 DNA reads TGTGCCAGCAGTCCCTTTCGGAATGAAAAACTGTTTTTT.